The clone carrying this TCR beta chain was observed a few times. The antigen is not known. This sample was included in a study of post-analysis software for immune sequencing data. Study-wide background: The disease courses spanned relapsing-remitting, secondary progressive and progressive-relapsing forms of multiple sclerosis. Whole-study findings and limits: People with multiple sclerosis had a significantly lower normalized Chao1 diversity than controls did. The authors found that F measure strongly co-clustered same-batch samples. Relative to controls, patients had roughly five TRBV segments at higher frequency, with TRBV5-6, TRBV5-1 and TRBV20-1 among these.

The library was made from cDNA and included unique molecular identifiers. A population of 1 to 10 million T cells gave rise to roughly 490,000 cDNA molecules. TCRdb re-analysed the PCR reads in MiXCR, keeping a single row per CDR3 protein. The profile shows hundreds of thousands of distinct CDR3 sequences, less than 35% of them singletons. The V gene lost 6 bases and the J gene lost 2 bases, with 22 bases spanning the gap. CDR1 and CDR2 from the germline V gene are MNHEY and SMNVEV (reference sequence). The CDR3 extends over 17 amino acids. Sequences were obtained from blood. The chain couples TRBV27 to TRBJ1-2; possibly TRBD1 for D (6 bases). The sequence was collected from a girl aged 10 to 17 with multiple sclerosis. Written as DNA, the CDR3 is TGTGCCAGCAGCTCCGCCGCCGCAGGGGAAGCCAACTATGGCTACACCTTC. Translation gives CASSSAAAGEANYGYTF.